These T cell receptor beta chains were read from a single sample in a study of blood T cell repertoires in COVID-19. The assay was immunoSEQ multiplex PCR, and TCRdb's table has in-frame clones only and misses some. The sample includes about 150,000 clones, about four fifths seen only once; the top ten take 13%. The sequenced material came from peripheral blood. These receptors all stem from a man aged 65-85 years who had recovered from COVID-19. CDR3s include the opening cysteine and the closing phenylalanine or tryptophan. D genes are given only for firm matches. Only part of the rows carry a size: once, few, many, or a class if the clone is expanded.

d_gene: TRBD1
abundance: NA
v_gene: TRBV4-3
j_gene: TRBJ2-3
CDR3aa: CASSQDGQQGGDTQYF
CDR3nt: TGCGCCAGCAGCCAAGATGGGCAACAGGGGGGAGATACGCAGTATTTT

d_gene: NA
abundance: NA
v_gene: TRBV5-4
j_gene: TRBJ2-5
CDR3aa: CASSLGRISRGAGETQYF
CDR3nt: TGTGCCAGCAGCTTAGGCCGGATCAGTCGGGGGGCGGGAGAGACCCAGTACTTC

d_gene: NA
abundance: NA
v_gene: TRBV18
j_gene: TRBJ1-5
CDR3aa: CASSPLQGGRGDQPQHF
CDR3nt: TGTGCCAGCTCACCACTACAGGGTGGGCGGGGGGACCAGCCCCAGCATTTT

d_gene: TRBD1
abundance: once
v_gene: TRBV28
j_gene: TRBJ1-2
CDR3aa: CASRQPGQGSFYGYTF
CDR3nt: TGTGCCAGCAGGCAGCCGGGACAGGGGAGTTTCTATGGCTACACCTTC

d_gene: NA
abundance: NA
v_gene: TRBV3-1/TRBV3-2
j_gene: TRBJ2-7
CDR3aa: CASSLTGNPYEQYF
CDR3nt: TGTGCCAGCAGCCTAACAGGGAATCCCTACGAGCAGTACTTC

d_gene: TRBD1
abundance: NA
v_gene: TRBV19
j_gene: TRBJ2-2
CDR3aa: CASRTGQENTGELFF
CDR3nt: TGTGCCAGTAGAACGGGACAGGAGAACACCGGGGAGCTGTTTTTT

d_gene: NA
abundance: once
v_gene: TRBV3-1/TRBV3-2
j_gene: TRBJ2-3
CDR3aa: CASSQDVIVAQYF
CDR3nt: TGTGCCAGCAGCCAAGATGTTATAGTTGCGCAGTATTTT

d_gene: NA
abundance: NA
v_gene: TRBV7-9
j_gene: TRBJ2-1
CDR3aa: CASSFRTASSYNEQFF
CDR3nt: TGTGCCAGCAGCTTCAGGACAGCGAGCTCCTACAATGAGCAGTTCTTC

d_gene: TRBD1
abundance: NA
v_gene: TRBV7-9
j_gene: TRBJ1-2
CDR3aa: CASSYGTDISGGYGYTF
CDR3nt: TGTGCCAGCAGCTACGGGACAGACATCTCGGGTGGCTATGGCTACACCTTC

d_gene: TRBD1
abundance: NA
v_gene: TRBV5-1
j_gene: TRBJ2-1
CDR3aa: CASCSPGQGYNEQFF
CDR3nt: TGCGCCAGCTGCTCGCCGGGACAGGGGTACAATGAGCAGTTCTTC

d_gene: NA
abundance: NA
v_gene: TRBV19
j_gene: TRBJ2-2
CDR3aa: CASRAGSNTGELFF
CDR3nt: TGTGCCAGTAGAGCGGGCTCAAACACCGGGGAGCTGTTTTTT

d_gene: NA
abundance: NA
v_gene: TRBV2
j_gene: TRBJ1-3
CDR3aa: CASSVVTRQAGTIYF
CDR3nt: TGTGCCAGCAGTGTAGTTACCCGACAAGCGGGTACCATATATTTT

d_gene: NA
abundance: NA
v_gene: TRBV2
j_gene: TRBJ1-2
CDR3aa: CASSEADESGGYTF
CDR3nt: TGTGCCAGCAGTGAAGCGGACGAGTCGGGAGGCTACACCTTC

d_gene: NA
abundance: NA
v_gene: TRBV5-4
j_gene: TRBJ2-2
CDR3aa: CASSRTPVGTGELFF
CDR3nt: TGTGCCAGCAGTCGAACCCCGGTCGGCACCGGGGAGCTGTTTTTT

d_gene: NA
abundance: NA
v_gene: TRBV9
j_gene: TRBJ2-7
CDR3aa: CASSVDQGPYEQYF
CDR3nt: TGTGCCAGCAGCGTAGATCAGGGGCCCTACGAGCAGTACTTC

d_gene: TRBD2
abundance: NA
v_gene: TRBV20-1
j_gene: TRBJ2-7
CDR3aa: CSASVGTSLREQYF
CDR3nt: TGCAGTGCTAGTGTCGGGACTAGCTTGCGCGAGCAGTACTTC

d_gene: TRBD2
abundance: NA
v_gene: TRBV7-2
j_gene: TRBJ2-7
CDR3aa: CASSSPSLAGVSEQYF
CDR3nt: TGTGCCAGCAGCTCCCCTTCACTAGCGGGAGTGTCCGAGCAGTACTTC

d_gene: TRBD2
abundance: NA
v_gene: TRBV5-1
j_gene: TRBJ2-1
CDR3aa: CASSSHSGSPYNEQFF
CDR3nt: TGCGCCAGCAGCTCCCATAGCGGGAGTCCCTACAATGAGCAGTTCTTC

d_gene: TRBD1
abundance: NA
v_gene: TRBV11-2
j_gene: TRBJ2-1
CDR3aa: CASRGTGKYNEQFF
CDR3nt: TGTGCCAGCAGGGGGACAGGGAAATACAATGAGCAGTTCTTC

d_gene: TRBD1
abundance: NA
v_gene: TRBV6-2/TRBV6-3
j_gene: TRBJ1-2
CDR3aa: CASSYSGQGGITF
CDR3nt: TGTGCCAGCAGTTACTCCGGACAGGGCGGAATCACCTTC

d_gene: TRBD1
abundance: NA
v_gene: TRBV11-2
j_gene: TRBJ1-1
CDR3aa: CASSSPGQGTEAFF
CDR3nt: TGTGCCAGCAGCTCTCCGGGACAGGGCACTGAAGCTTTCTTT

d_gene: NA
abundance: NA
v_gene: TRBV2
j_gene: TRBJ1-2
CDR3aa: CASSEKGPYGYTF
CDR3nt: TGTGCCAGCAGTGAGAAGGGGCCCTATGGCTACACCTTC

d_gene: TRBD1
abundance: NA
v_gene: TRBV5-4
j_gene: TRBJ1-1
CDR3aa: CASSIGQGNTEAFF
CDR3nt: TGTGCCAGCAGCATAGGACAGGGGAACACTGAAGCTTTCTTT

d_gene: NA
abundance: NA
v_gene: TRBV7-6
j_gene: TRBJ2-2
CDR3aa: CASSLEQGGTGELFF
CDR3nt: TGTGCCAGCAGCTTAGAACAGGGAGGGACCGGGGAGCTGTTTTTT

d_gene: NA
abundance: NA
v_gene: TRBV2
j_gene: TRBJ1-1
CDR3aa: CASSLGGTQWTEAFF
CDR3nt: TGTGCCAGCAGTCTAGGGGGTACGCAGTGGACTGAAGCTTTCTTT

d_gene: NA
abundance: many
v_gene: TRBV7-8
j_gene: TRBJ2-7
CDR3aa: CASSLAGSSYEQYF
CDR3nt: TGTGCCAGCAGCTTAGCTGGCAGCTCCTACGAGCAGTACTTC

d_gene: NA
abundance: NA
v_gene: TRBV6-5
j_gene: TRBJ1-1
CDR3aa: CASSYSEMNTEAFF
CDR3nt: TGTGCCAGCAGTTACTCGGAGATGAACACTGAAGCTTTCTTT

d_gene: NA
abundance: NA
v_gene: TRBV6-5
j_gene: TRBJ2-2
CDR3aa: CASSWGLGNTGELFF
CDR3nt: TGTGCCAGCAGCTGGGGACTCGGGAACACCGGGGAGCTGTTTTTT

d_gene: NA
abundance: NA
v_gene: TRBV6-5
j_gene: TRBJ1-4
CDR3aa: CASEEGATNEKLFF
CDR3nt: TGTGCCAGCGAGGAAGGAGCAACTAATGAAAAACTGTTTTTT

d_gene: TRBD1
abundance: NA
v_gene: TRBV5-4
j_gene: TRBJ2-5
CDR3aa: CASSSGTEETQYF
CDR3nt: TGTGCCAGCAGCTCCGGGACAGAAGAGACCCAGTACTTC

d_gene: NA
abundance: NA
v_gene: TRBV5-6
j_gene: TRBJ1-2
CDR3aa: CASSLAAASGGYTF
CDR3nt: TGTGCCAGCAGCTTGGCCGCCGCGTCAGGTGGCTACACCTTC

d_gene: NA
abundance: NA
v_gene: TRBV5-6
j_gene: TRBJ2-3
CDR3aa: CASSRDSLLTDTQYF
CDR3nt: TGTGCCAGCAGCCGGGATAGTCTTCTCACAGATACGCAGTATTTT

d_gene: NA
abundance: NA
v_gene: TRBV3-1/TRBV3-2
j_gene: TRBJ2-2
CDR3aa: CASSPALLAAGELFF
CDR3nt: TGTGCCAGCAGCCCAGCTTTACTAGCAGCCGGGGAGCTGTTTTTT

d_gene: NA
abundance: NA
v_gene: TRBV27
j_gene: TRBJ1-2
CDR3aa: CASSTAQGNYGYTF
CDR3nt: TGTGCCAGCAGTACAGCGCAGGGGAACTATGGCTACACCTTC

d_gene: TRBD2
abundance: NA
v_gene: TRBV4-2
j_gene: TRBJ2-5
CDR3aa: CASSRAAGEGETQYF
CDR3nt: TGTGCCAGCAGCCGAGCAGCGGGAGAGGGGGAGACCCAGTACTTC

d_gene: NA
abundance: NA
v_gene: TRBV10-3
j_gene: TRBJ1-5
CDR3aa: CAIGGGTGGQPQHF
CDR3nt: TGTGCCATCGGCGGAGGGACTGGGGGTCAGCCCCAGCATTTT

d_gene: NA
abundance: NA
v_gene: TRBV13
j_gene: TRBJ1-5
CDR3aa: CASSFTNAQPQHF
CDR3nt: TGTGCCAGCAGCTTCACTAATGCGCAGCCCCAGCATTTT

d_gene: TRBD2
abundance: NA
v_gene: TRBV3-1/TRBV3-2
j_gene: TRBJ2-3
CDR3aa: CASSQETSGRADTQYF
CDR3nt: TGTGCCAGCAGCCAGGAAACTAGCGGGCGCGCAGATACGCAGTATTTT